This T cell receptor beta chain is from a study of control samples from healthy donors and cancer patients. Sequencing was performed with immunoSEQ multiplex PCR; in TCRdb, only in-frame clones are kept and a portion is missing. Of almost 95,000 clones in the sample, around nine tenths were seen once. The CDR3 runs 14 residues. V lost 1 base, J lost 5 bases, and 13 bases lay in between. The germline V gene encodes CDR1 SGHDT and CDR2 YYEEEE. What was sequenced was blood. The clonotype comes from a woman aged 18 to 35 in good health. The chain uses TRBV5-6 and TRBJ2-7; TRBD2 is a possible D gene (6 bases). CDR3 sequence: CASSLWGVLDEQYF. For the CDR3, the DNA is TGTGCCAGCAGCTTGTGGGGGGTCCTCGACGAGCAGTACTTC.